One sample yielded the 2 T cell receptor beta chains listed below, sequenced in a study of T cell clonotyping in hematopoietic cell transplantation. Generated by immunoSEQ multiplex PCR, the TCRdb table keeps only in-frame clones and is missing some. The table includes roughly 17,000 clones, roughly 93% detected once. Time point: recipient sample about 28 days before transplant, after cytoreduction. Sequences were derived from peripheral blood mononuclear cells, sampled before stem cell transplant. The receptor set was obtained from a young man with biphenotypic leukemia. Some clones in this sample may be carry-over from other donors' samples.

The chain is built from TRBV2 and TRBJ2-7; D possibly corresponds to TRBD2 (5 bases). Trimming cost V 0 bases and J 13 bases, with 13 bases left between them. Looked up from germline, CDR1 is SNHLY and CDR2 is FYNNEI. The CDR3 sequence is 12 residues long. CDR3 region: CASSEALPEGYF. The DNA for the CDR3 is TGTGCCAGCAGTGAAGCGCTTCCCGAGGGATACTTC.

The chain combines TRBV6-5 with TRBJ1-6, with 7 nucleotides matching TRBD1. The CDR3 is made up of 14 amino acids. Trimming removed 6 bases from V and 5 bases from J; junction bases left unmatched: 4. Germline CDR1 MNHEY, CDR2 SVGAGI. Here the CDR3 reads CASRGQTHNSPLHF. CDR3 DNA sequence: TGTGCCAGCAGGGGACAGACTCATAATTCACCCCTCCACTTT.